This TCR beta chain derives from a study of blood T cell repertoires in COVID-19 (dated by TCRdb to 2020 to 2021). Context from the whole study: The collaborator samples originated in the United States, Italy and Spain and spanned the acute and convalescent phases of COVID-19. The material from the prospective study consisted of cDNA or gDNA derived from T cells, B-cell-depleted T cells, or PBMCs. Deeply sampled blood TCRbeta repertoires from subjects exposed to, actively infected with, or recovered from COVID-19 were included in the dataset. The repertoires were made available in a free public database intended to serve as a resource for research on the immune response to SARS-CoV-2. The samples were drawn from the first 160 participants of the ongoing ImmuneRACE study and from 1,254 subjects provided by 6 global collaborators. The sample metadata nearly always contained a de-identified subject ID, COVID-19 status, age in years and sex. Where available, HLA class I and class II types were taken from metadata supplied by the sample provider and were not determined by assay-based typing. The paper's findings and limits, for the study overall: The quantity of clinical and demographic metadata differed by source and by participant and was supplied without curation.

At the junction V is shortened by 0 bases and J by 3 bases, with 6 bases in between. Measured from the cysteine to the phenylalanine, the CDR3 is 13 residues long. Only the CDR3 part of the read is kept: 39 bases, read in frame from the first base. As encoded in the germline V gene (reference sequence), CDR1 is SGHAT while CDR2 is FQDESV. In Seattle, one collaborating source enrolled patients while the infection was active and tracked those patients longitudinally over the course of disease. The collaborating institutions used their own protocols to collect whole blood in K2EDTA tubes. For TCRbeta analysis, collaborators shipped samples as frozen whole blood, isolated PBMCs, or DNA extracted from either of those sample types. TCRbeta CDR3 regions were amplified from genomic DNA by means of the immunoSEQ Assay, a bias-controlled multiplex PCR. In the original analysis: Nucleated cell counts per sample were estimated from amplification of reference gene primers within the assay. To quantify the absolute abundance of each unique TCRbeta CDR3 rearrangement, sequence reads were collapsed and filtered. For each sample, productive Simpson clonality was calculated by taking the square root of Simpson's diversity index across productive rearrangements. TCRdb provides this immuneACCESS table in a form limited to in-frame rearrangements. Some clones are lacking; in checked studies, under half of them reflect an unresolved V gene, and why the rest are absent is not known. That table supplies the V and J calls and clone size; D and trimming were determined from the DNA. For this sample the table gives some 120,000 clones, of which 90% were detected only once. 4.6% of the sample comes from the top ten.

For this clone: Its target antigen remains unknown. Per-nucleotide qualities are absent, and no much larger clonotype sits a single base away.

What was sequenced was peripheral blood. This TCR was sampled from a man between 60 and 75 years old with COVID-19, enrolled during active disease. Here the chain combines TRBV11-1 and TRBJ2-7; 5 matching bases give a weak D call of TRBD1. The CDR3: CASSLAGLYEQYF. The nucleotide sequence reads TGTGCCAGCAGCTTAGCGGGGCTCTACGAGCAGTACTTC.